This entry lists 14 T cell receptor beta chains sequenced from one sample in a study of control samples from healthy donors and cancer patients. Sequencing used immunoSEQ multiplex PCR; TCRdb keeps in-frame clones, though not all of them. The sample comprises approximately 100,000 clones, roughly 89% of which are singletons, and approximately 7.8% rests with the top ten. Sequenced: blood. These receptors all stem from a man aged 25 to 40 in good health.

The chain recombines TRBV24-1 with TRBJ1-1; a weak D match, TRBD1 (6 bases). Between the trimmed V and J ends, which lost 6 bases and 5 bases, there was a span of 12 bases. This CDR3 is built from 13 residues. Germline loops: CDR1 KGHDR, CDR2 SFDVKD. The CDR3 loop is CATSTGRVTEAFF. The CDR3 DNA reads TGTGCCACCAGTACAGGGCGGGTGACTGAAGCTTTCTTT.

The chain joins TRBV28 to TRBJ2-1, with 7 bases lining up with TRBD1. The CDR3 contains 15 residues. V lost 6 bases to trimming and J lost 2 bases; unmatched junction nucleotides: 7. Germline V gene sequence: CDR1 MDHEN, CDR2 SYDVKM. The CDR3 here is CASSSGQMAYNEQFF. The CDR3 nucleotides are TGTGCCAGCAGCTCGGGACAGATGGCCTACAATGAGCAGTTCTTC. Full variable domain (outside the CDR3, taken from reference TRBV28 and TRBJ2-1): DVKVTQSSRYLVKRTGEKVFLECVQDMDHENMFWYRQDPGLGLRLIYFSYDVKMKEKGDIPEGYSVSREKKERFSLILESASTNQTSMYLCASSSGQMAYNEQFFGPGTRLTVL.

This chain links TRBV28 with TRBJ2-5, with TRBD2 matching 11 bases. V lost 6 bases, J lost 1 base, and 22 bases stayed unmatched. Germline V lookup: CDR1 MDHEN, CDR2 SYDVKM. The CDR3 is 21 residues long. The CDR3 DNA sequence: TGTGCCAGCAGGGGGCGGGGCGGGAAAAGGAAGACTAGCGGGACCCAAGAGACCCAGTACTTC. Its translation: CASRGRGGKRKTSGTQETQYF. The full variable domain, with the rest looked up from reference TRBV28 and TRBJ2-5, is DVKVTQSSRYLVKRTGEKVFLECVQDMDHENMFWYRQDPGLGLRLIYFSYDVKMKEKGDIPEGYSVSREKKERFSLILESASTNQTSMYLCASRGRGGKRKTSGTQETQYFGPGTRLLVL.

The chain has TRBV9 and TRBJ2-3; 7 bases align to TRBD2. Germline V lookup: CDR1 SGDLS, CDR2 YYNGEE. After removal of 1 base from V and 0 bases from J, the junction contained 5 bases not matched to a gene. This CDR3 comprises 16 residues. This CDR3 is CASSVLPAGSTDTQYF. CDR3 in DNA: TGTGCCAGCAGCGTATTGCCAGCGGGGAGCACAGATACGCAGTATTTT.

Here the CDR3 reads CASSGTGLNTEAFF. In nucleotides, the CDR3 is TGTGCCAGCAGCGGGACAGGGTTGAACACTGAAGCTTTCTTT. The chain employs TRBV7-6 and TRBJ1-1; 9 nucleotides align to TRBD1. The J segment lost 0 bases and the V segment lost 5 bases, leaving 1 base of the junction unmatched. The CDR3 totals 14 residues. The germline V gene has CDR1 SGHVS and CDR2 FNYEAQ. The full variable domain, completed using reference TRBV7-6 and TRBJ1-1, is GAGVSQSPRYKVTKRGQDVALRCDPISGHVSLYWYRQALGQGPEFLTYFNYEAQQDKSGLPNDRFSAERPEGSISTLTIQRTEQRDSAMYRCASSGTGLNTEAFFGQGTRLTVV.

The V call is TRBV4-2, the J call TRBJ1-2; 7 positions match TRBD1. In germline, CDR1 is LGHNA, CDR2 YNFKEQ. The CDR3 has 16 residues. With V trimmed by 0 bases and J by 3 bases, 7 bases remained unmatched. In nucleotides, the CDR3 is TGTGCCAGCAGCCAAGATCCTAGCAGGGGGGACTATGGCTACACCTTC. Protein: CASSQDPSRGDYGYTF.

The chain links TRBV5-1 to TRBJ2-3, with TRBD1 matching 9 bases. In germline, CDR1 is SGHRS, CDR2 YFSETQ. Trimming cost V 4 bases and J 3 bases; bases outside gene matches: 9. The CDR3 is 16 residues long. The CDR3 nucleotides are TGCGCCAGCAGCAGAGGGGACAGGGAGGGTACAGATACGCAGTATTTT. Protein: CASSRGDREGTDTQYF.

V usage is TRBV5-1 and J usage is TRBJ2-5; 7 bases are shared with TRBD2. The CDR3 extends over 14 amino acids. V lost 5 bases, J lost 5 bases, and 9 bases stayed unmatched. Germline V gene sequence: CDR1 SGHRS, CDR2 YFSETQ. CDR3 in DNA: TGCGCCAGCAGGCAGGAGACTAGCTGGGAGACCCAGTACTTC. Translated, it gives CASRQETSWETQYF.

The V call is TRBV11-2, the J call TRBJ2-3; D remains ambiguous. CDR1 is SGHAT, CDR2 FQNNGV, per germline. V dropped 1 base and J dropped 0 bases, with 5 bases sitting between them. This CDR3 comprises 14 residues. The CDR3 DNA follows: TGTGCCAGCAGCTTAGGGACCAGCACAGATACGCAGTATTTT. This encodes CASSLGTSTDTQYF.

The chain combines TRBV3-1 (or the pseudogene TRBV3-2) with TRBJ2-5; D uncertain. The germline CDR1 and CDR2 sequences are LGHDT and YNNKEL (reference sequence). The length of the CDR3 is 14 residues. V shed 1 base and J shed 5 bases, with 11 bases lying between them. The CDR3 region is CASSQGLDGETQYF. CDR3 coding DNA: TGTGCCAGCAGCCAAGGGCTAGACGGCGAGACCCAGTACTTC.

CDR3 sequence: CASSSTGQRVNTIYF. The CDR3, as DNA: TGTGCCAGCAGCTCGACAGGGCAGAGGGTTAACACCATATATTTT. This chain uses TRBV7-8 with TRBJ1-3; 7 nucleotides match TRBD1. The CDR3 covers 15 residues. The ends lost 4 bases at V and 7 bases at J; junction bases unmatched: 10. CDR1 and CDR2 (germline): SGHVS, FQNEAQ.

The chain couples TRBV30 to TRBJ1-1, with D possibly TRBD1 on 5 matching bases. This CDR3 has 12 residues. Germline CDR1 reads GTSNPN; CDR2 reads SVGIG (reference sequence). Trimming pared 3 bases from V and 8 bases from J, leaving 13 bases between. The CDR3 loop is CAWRRQGLEAFF. The CDR3 coding sequence is TGTGCCTGGAGGCGGCAGGGCCTCGAAGCTTTCTTT.

The V gene is TRBV5-1, the J gene TRBJ1-5, with D uncertain. The CDR3 spans 13 residues. Germline CDR1 is SGHRS and CDR2 is YFSETQ. V was pared by 5 bases and J by 5 bases, with 11 bases between. CDR3 sequence reads: CASRMGADQPQHF. CDR3 DNA: TGCGCCAGCAGGATGGGAGCCGATCAGCCCCAGCATTTT.

In its sample, this clone was seen a few times. The chain is built from TRBV7-8 and TRBJ1-2, with 7 bases matching TRBD1. Germline lookup yields CDR1 SGHVS and CDR2 FQNEAQ. Unmatched junction bases numbered 4, after V lost 5 bases and J lost 7 bases. The CDR3 spans 12 residues. The CDR3 spells CASSENRGGYTF. In nucleotides, the CDR3 is TGTGCCAGCAGCGAGAACAGGGGTGGCTACACCTTC.